This TCR beta chain was sequenced in a study of CD8 T cells in ankylosing spondylitis. This clonotype was counted many times. The authors made TCR beta libraries by quantitative 5'-RACE with molecular barcodes. TCRdb reprocessed the 5' RACE reads with MiXCR, giving one entry per CDR3 protein. This table has about 160,000 distinct CDR3 sequences, around 16% appearing once. The clonotype comes from a male donor with ankylosing spondylitis or in good health (not recorded which). Source material: blood, either unsorted or a sorted T cell fraction (not recorded which).

The CDR3 DNA reads as TGCGCCAGCAGCTTGATCGGGGAAACCGGGGAGCTGTTTTTT. This encodes CASSLIGETGELFF. The J gene is TRBJ2-2, the V gene TRBV5-1, with D tentatively TRBD2 (5 bases). From germline, CDR1 is SGHRS and CDR2 YFSETQ. The length of the CDR3 is 14 residues. The V end was cut by 1 base, the J end by 5 bases, with 9 bases between. Filled out from reference TRBV5-1 and TRBJ2-2, the complete variable domain reads KAGVTQTPRYLIKTRGQQVTLSCSPISGHRSVSWYQQTPGQGLQFLFEYFSETQRNKGNFPGRFSGRQFSNSRSEMNVSTLELGDSALYLCASSLIGETGELFFGEGSRLTVL.